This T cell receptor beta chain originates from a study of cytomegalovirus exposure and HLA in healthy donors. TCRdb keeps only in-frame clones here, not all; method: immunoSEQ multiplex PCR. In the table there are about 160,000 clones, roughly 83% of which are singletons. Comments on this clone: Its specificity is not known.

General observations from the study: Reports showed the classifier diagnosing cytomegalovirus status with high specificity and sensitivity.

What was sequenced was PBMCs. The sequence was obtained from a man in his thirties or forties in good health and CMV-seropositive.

The CDR3 here is CASSPLATGAYEQYF. CDR3 in DNA: TGCGCCAGCAGCCCCCTGGCGACAGGGGCCTACGAGCAGTACTTC. The V gene is TRBV4-3, the J gene TRBJ2-7, with TRBD1 identical over 8 bases. Germline-derived CDR1 and CDR2 are LGHNA and YSLEER. There are 15 residues in the CDR3. V lost 4 bases to trimming and J lost 2 bases; unmatched junction nucleotides: 7.